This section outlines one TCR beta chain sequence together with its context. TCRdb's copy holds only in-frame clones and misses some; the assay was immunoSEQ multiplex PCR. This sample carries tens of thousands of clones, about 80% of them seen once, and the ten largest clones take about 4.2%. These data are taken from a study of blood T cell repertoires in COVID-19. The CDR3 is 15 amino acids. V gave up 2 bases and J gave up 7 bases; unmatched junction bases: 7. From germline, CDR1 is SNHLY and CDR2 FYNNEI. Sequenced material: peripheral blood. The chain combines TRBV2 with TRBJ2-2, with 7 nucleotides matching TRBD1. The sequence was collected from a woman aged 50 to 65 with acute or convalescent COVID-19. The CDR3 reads CASSEHRGQNGELFF. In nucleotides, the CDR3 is TGTGCCAGCAGTGAACATAGGGGGCAGAACGGGGAGCTGTTTTTT.